The source of this T cell receptor (beta chain) is a study of regulatory T cells in long-lasting Graves disease. To note about this clonotype: The antigen is not known.

Both iRepertoire HTBI primers and Arm-PCR of CDR3 regions were used to build the TCR beta libraries. TCRdb re-called the multiplex PCR reads with MiXCR, one entry per CDR3 protein. This sample has hundreds of thousands of distinct CDR3 sequences; around 21% occur once, and the top ten carry about 20%. As to time point: persistent/refractory GD, antithyroid drugs over 5 years with positive TRAb. There was RNA extracted from PBMCs, and the TCR library was made from it. Notes on the study in general: Compared with new cases, persistent Graves' patients showed reduced TCR diversity.

CDR3 size: 15 residues. The V end was cut by 7 bases, the J end by 2 bases, with 15 bases between. Germline loops: CDR1 MNHEY, CDR2 SVGEGT. This TCR came from a female donor with Graves disease. The material was peripheral blood mononuclear cells (PBMCs), obtained when the disease was refractory, from a patient treated with antithyroid drugs. The chain has TRBV6-2 or TRBV6-3 and TRBJ2-1; a weak D match, TRBD2 (6 bases). CDR3 DNA: TGTGCCAGCACGTTCGGCGGGACCCCCTACAATGAGCAGTTCTTC. Its protein product is CASTFGGTPYNEQFF.